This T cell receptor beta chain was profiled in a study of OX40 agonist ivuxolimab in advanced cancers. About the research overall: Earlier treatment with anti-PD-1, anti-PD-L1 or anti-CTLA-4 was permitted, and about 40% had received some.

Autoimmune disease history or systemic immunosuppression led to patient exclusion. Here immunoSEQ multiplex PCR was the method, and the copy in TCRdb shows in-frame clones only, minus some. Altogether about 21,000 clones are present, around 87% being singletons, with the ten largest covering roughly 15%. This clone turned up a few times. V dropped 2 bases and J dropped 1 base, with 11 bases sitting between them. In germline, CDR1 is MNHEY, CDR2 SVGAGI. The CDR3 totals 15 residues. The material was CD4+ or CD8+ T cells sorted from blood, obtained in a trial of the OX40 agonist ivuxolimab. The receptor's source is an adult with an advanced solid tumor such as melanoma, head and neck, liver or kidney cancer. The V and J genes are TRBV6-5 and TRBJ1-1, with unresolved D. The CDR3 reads CASSYAGETNTEAFF. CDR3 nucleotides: TGTGCCAGCAGTTACGCTGGGGAGACGAACACTGAAGCTTTCTTT.